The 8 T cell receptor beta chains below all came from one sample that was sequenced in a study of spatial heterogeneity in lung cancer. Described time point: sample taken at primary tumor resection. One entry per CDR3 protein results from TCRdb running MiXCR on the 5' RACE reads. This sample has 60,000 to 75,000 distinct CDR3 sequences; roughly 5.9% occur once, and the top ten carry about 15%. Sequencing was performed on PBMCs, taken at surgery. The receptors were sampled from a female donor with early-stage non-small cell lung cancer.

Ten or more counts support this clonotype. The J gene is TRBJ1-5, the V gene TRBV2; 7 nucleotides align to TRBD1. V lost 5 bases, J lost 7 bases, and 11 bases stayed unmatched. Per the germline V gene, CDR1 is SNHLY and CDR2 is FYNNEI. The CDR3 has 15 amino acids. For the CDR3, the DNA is TGTGCCAGCAGTCGTGAACAGGGGAAAGAGCAGCCCCAGCATTTT. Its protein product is CASSREQGKEQPQHF.

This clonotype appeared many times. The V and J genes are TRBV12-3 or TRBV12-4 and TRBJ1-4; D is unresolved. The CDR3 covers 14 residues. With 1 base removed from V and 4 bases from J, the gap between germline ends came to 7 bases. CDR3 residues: CASSLGAVNEKLFF. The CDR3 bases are TGTGCCAGCAGTTTAGGGGCAGTTAATGAAAAACTGTTTTTT.

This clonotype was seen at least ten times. The CDR3 region is CASTGGATLTEAFF. The CDR3 DNA is TGTGCCAGCACCGGAGGGGCGACGCTGACTGAAGCTTTCTTT. The chain couples TRBV28 to TRBJ1-1; D might be TRBD1 (5 bases). From germline, CDR1 is MDHEN and CDR2 SYDVKM. The CDR3 length is 14 residues. Trimming took off 7 bases at V and 5 bases at J, with 17 bases between the two ends.

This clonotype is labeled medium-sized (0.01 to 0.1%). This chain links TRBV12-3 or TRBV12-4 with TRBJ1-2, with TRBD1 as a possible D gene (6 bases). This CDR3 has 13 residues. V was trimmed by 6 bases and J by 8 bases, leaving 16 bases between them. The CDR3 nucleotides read TGTGCCAGCAGCCTTCCAGGGGACTCGGGCTACACCTTC. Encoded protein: CASSLPGDSGYTF.

CDR3 coding DNA: TGTGCCAGCAGCCCCGTGAGGGGGGGCGCAGATACGCAGTATTTT. Its protein product is CASSPVRGGADTQYF. The genes are TRBV4-2 and TRBJ2-3; D is perhaps TRBD2 (7 bases). Between the trimmed V and J ends, which lost 4 bases and 4 bases, there was a span of 15 bases. Germline lookup yields CDR1 LGHNA and CDR2 YNFKEQ. The CDR3 runs to 15 residues.

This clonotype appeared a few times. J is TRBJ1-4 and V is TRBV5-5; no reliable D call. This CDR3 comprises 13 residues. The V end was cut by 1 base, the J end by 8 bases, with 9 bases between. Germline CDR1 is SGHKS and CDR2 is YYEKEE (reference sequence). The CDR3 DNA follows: TGTGCCAGCAGCTTGACAGCTCGGGAAAAACTGTTTTTT. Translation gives CASSLTAREKLFF.

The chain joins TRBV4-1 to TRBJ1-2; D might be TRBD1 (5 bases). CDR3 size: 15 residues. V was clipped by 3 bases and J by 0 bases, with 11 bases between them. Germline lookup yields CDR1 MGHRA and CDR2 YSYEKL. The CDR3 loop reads CASSQTPGANYGYTF. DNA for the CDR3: TGCGCCAGCAGCCAGACACCGGGGGCTAACTATGGCTACACCTTC.

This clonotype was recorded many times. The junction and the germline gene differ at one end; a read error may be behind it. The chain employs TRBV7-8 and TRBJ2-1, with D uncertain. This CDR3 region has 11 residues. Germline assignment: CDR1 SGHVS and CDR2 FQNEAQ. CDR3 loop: CASSSHNEQFF. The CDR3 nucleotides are TGTGCCAGCAGCTCCCACAATGAGCAGTTCTTC.